The clone carrying this T cell receptor beta chain turned up a few times. Antigen: not known. The sample belongs to a study of Graves' ophthalmopathy and Graves' hyperthyroidism. General study points: Ophthalmopathy and stable hyperthyroidism were discriminated by a 13-signature model, with over 85% sensitivity and 70% to 84% specificity. Blood samples also showed most expanded thyroid clonotypes exceeding 0.001 frequency.

The CDR3 consists of 16 residues. The V end lost 1 base, the J end lost 3 bases, and 16 bases lay between the germline ends. The germline V gene encodes CDR1 SGHRS and CDR2 YFSETQ. Amplification targeted the TCR beta CDR3 regions, with RNA transcripts as the source material. Amplification began with first-round RT-PCR using HTBI primers, then second-round multiplex PCR was performed. From the multiplex PCR reads, TCRdb called clonotypes with MiXCR, one entry per CDR3 protein. The profile shows about 500,000 distinct CDR3 sequences, less than 40% of them singletons. Hyperthyroidism in these 18- to 65-year-old patients was newly diagnosed, lasting under 2 months. Patients were left out if they had other autoimmune diseases, uncontrolled infections, pregnancy or lactation.

This TCR was sampled from an adult man with Graves' hyperthyroidism. Sequences were obtained from peripheral blood or thyroid tissue (not recorded which). J is TRBJ2-5 and V is TRBV5-1; D may be TRBD1 (6 bases). CDR3 sequence reads: CASSLFRTVNEETQYF. CDR3 nucleotides: TGCGCCAGCAGCTTGTTTCGGACAGTGAATGAAGAGACCCAGTACTTC.